A selection of T cell receptor beta chains follows, all from one sample in a study of T cell repertoires in cytomegalovirus infection. Each CDR3 protein gets one entry after TCRdb re-called the reads with MiXCR. Of 350,000 to 500,000 distinct CDR3 sequences listed, approximately 32% are singletons. The material sequenced was PBMCs. These receptors were taken from a human donor in good health (CMV status not recorded). Some clones in this sample may be carry-over from other donors' samples. The CDR3 runs from the conserved cysteine through the conserved F or W. Each record gives: V gene, D gene, CDR3 protein. D genes are given only for firm matches.

TRBV12-3/TRBV12-4 - CAAQRGNEKLFF
TRBV7-2 TRBD1 CASSQGQGRPQYF
TRBV6-1 - CASIGRQNSYNSPLHF
TRBV2 - CASNGDRTDTQYF
TRBV12-3/TRBV12-4 - CASTPVGGRYGYNF
TRBV6-1 - CASSSGAIMNTEAFF
TRBV7-2 TRBD1 CASSHTGAPPNIQYF
TRBV7-2 - CASSLVTYVGNQPQHF
TRBV7-2 - CASSLEVRVDWKSNQPQHF
TRBV5-4 - CASSSSSSAYSGNTIYF
TRBV6-2/TRBV6-3 - CASSYSKVGAHPYEQYF